This is a list of T cell receptor beta chains from one sample in a study of T cell responses to AZD1222 COVID-19 vaccine. Some clones are missing from TCRdb's copy, which holds only in-frame ones; the method was immunoSEQ multiplex PCR. The sample lists some 150,000 clones; roughly 92% were seen once. This specimen consisted of peripheral blood, obtained on day 0 of AZD1222 vaccination. The receptors here all came from an adult in good health. Each CDR3 is given with its conserved first and last residue. D genes are given only for firm matches. Some rows have no size entry. The others give once, few or many, or a class for an expanded clone.

V gene	J gene	D gene	clone size	CDR3 protein	CDR3 DNA
TRBV7-2	TRBJ1-2	.	.	CASSLGGLQGGGGYTF	TGTGCCAGCAGCTTAGGCGGGCTACAGGGAGGAGGCGGCTACACCTTC
TRBV28	TRBJ1-3	.	.	CASTPFRRASGNTIYF	TGTGCCAGCACCCCTTTTCGTAGGGCCTCTGGAAACACCATATATTTT
TRBV28	TRBJ1-4	.	.	CASSVGQREKLFF	TGTGCCAGCAGTGTCGGACAGCGGGAAAAACTGTTTTTT
TRBV28	TRBJ1-4	.	.	CASSLYGGLGEKLFF	TGTGCCAGCAGTTTATACGGGGGATTGGGTGAAAAACTGTTTTTT
TRBV19	TRBJ1-5	TRBD1	.	CASSTQLDRVFNQPQHF	TGTGCCAGTAGTACACAACTCGACAGGGTATTCAATCAGCCCCAGCATTTT
TRBV2	TRBJ1-2	.	.	CASSRLPTNYGYTF	TGTGCCAGCAGCAGGCTCCCGACTAACTATGGCTACACCTTC
TRBV4-1	TRBJ2-4	TRBD1	.	CASSPGDRGTKNIQYF	TGCGCCAGCAGCCCAGGGGACAGGGGAACCAAAAACATTCAGTACTTC
TRBV10-2	TRBJ2-1	TRBD2	.	CARSSGGGLDNEQFF	TGCGCCAGGTCATCGGGGGGTGGGTTGGATAATGAGCAGTTCTTC
TRBV6-5	TRBJ2-1	.	.	CASRIDNEQFF	TGTGCCAGCAGGATTGACAATGAGCAGTTCTTC
TRBV24-1	TRBJ1-1	.	.	CATSDSELATEAFF	TGTGCCACCAGTGATTCCGAACTCGCGACTGAAGCTTTCTTT
TRBV10-3	TRBJ2-1	TRBD2	.	CAISDSITSGGDHNEQFF	TGTGCCATCAGTGACTCCATAACTAGCGGGGGGGACCACAATGAGCAGTTCTTC
TRBV7-6	TRBJ2-5	TRBD2	once	CASSSGLAGWATQYF	TGTGCCAGCAGCTCGGGACTAGCGGGTTGGGCGACCCAGTACTTC
TRBV20-1	TRBJ2-5	.	once	CSATVQETQYF	TGCAGTGCTACCGTCCAAGAGACCCAGTACTTC
TRBV10-1	TRBJ1-6	.	.	CASSDGRIDSPLHF	TGCGCCAGCAGTGACGGGAGAATAGATTCACCCCTCCACTTT
TRBV4-2	TRBJ2-6	.	.	CASSQDGSSGANVLTF	TGTGCCAGCAGCCAAGATGGAAGCTCTGGGGCCAACGTCCTGACTTTC
TRBV28	TRBJ1-5	TRBD1	.	CASRTAQGRNQPQHF	TGTGCCAGCCGGACCGCACAGGGGCGCAATCAGCCCCAGCATTTT
TRBV7-8	TRBJ1-4	.	few	CASSQRNSEKLFF	TGTGCCAGCAGCCAACGAAACTCGGAAAAACTGTTTTTT
TRBV5-6	TRBJ1-2	.	.	CASSPGPGRDYGYTF	TGTGCCAGCAGCCCTGGACCGGGCCGGGACTATGGCTACACCTTC
TRBV6-4	TRBJ1-2	.	.	CASILTEPNYGYTF	TGTGCCAGCATCCTTACAGAGCCTAACTATGGCTACACCTTC
TRBV7-2	TRBJ2-7	TRBD2	.	CASSLVGTSRYEQYF	TGTGCCAGCAGCTTAGTAGGGACTAGCCGTTACGAGCAGTACTTC
TRBV27	TRBJ2-5	.	.	CASSGGWGRQETQYF	TGTGCCAGCAGTGGAGGATGGGGGAGGCAAGAGACCCAGTACTTC
TRBV15	TRBJ2-1	TRBD2	.	CATSRDFSGTSYNEQFF	TGTGCCACCAGCAGAGATTTTAGCGGGACCAGCTACAATGAGCAGTTCTTC
TRBV5-4	TRBJ1-1	.	.	CASSLEGVNTEAFF	TGTGCCAGCAGCTTGGAAGGGGTGAACACTGAAGCTTTCTTT
TRBV6-5	TRBJ1-5	TRBD1	.	CASRRQGQPQHF	TGTGCCAGCAGGAGACAGGGGCAGCCCCAGCATTTT
TRBV3-1/TRBV3-2	TRBJ1-3	.	.	CASSPITGSGNTIYF	TGTGCCAGCAGCCCGATCACGGGCTCTGGAAACACCATATATTTT
TRBV18	TRBJ1-2	TRBD1	.	CASSRYDREMNYGYTF	TGTGCCAGCTCACGTTATGACAGGGAAATGAACTATGGCTACACCTTC
TRBV29-1	TRBJ1-2	.	.	CSVETQWNYGYTF	TGCAGCGTAGAAACACAGTGGAACTATGGCTACACCTTC
TRBV20-1	TRBJ2-7	.	.	CSGRRAYEQYF	TGCAGTGGGAGGAGAGCCTACGAGCAGTACTTC
TRBV5-6	TRBJ1-1	.	.	CASSSVSGGFMNTEAFF	TGTGCCAGCAGCTCAGTTTCCGGGGGATTCATGAACACTGAAGCTTTCTTT
TRBV7-9	TRBJ2-1	.	once	CASSSSLGIREDNEQFF	TGTGCCAGCAGCTCATCACTAGGTATCAGGGAGGACAATGAGCAGTTCTTC
TRBV27	TRBJ2-7	.	.	CATHPLTDPYEQYF	TGTGCCACCCATCCCCTCACAGACCCCTACGAGCAGTACTTC
TRBV5-1	TRBJ1-3	.	.	CASSDLRGNTIYF	TGCGCCAGCAGTGACCTTAGGGGAAACACCATATATTTT
TRBV5-1	TRBJ2-7	TRBD2	.	CASTPGTSGGYEQYF	TGCGCCAGCACCCCAGGGACTAGCGGGGGATACGAGCAGTACTTC
TRBV7-8	TRBJ1-3	.	few	CASSSLGRSSGNTIYF	TGTGCCAGCAGCTCGCTCGGTCGGAGCTCTGGAAACACCATATATTTT
TRBV20-1	TRBJ1-2	TRBD1	.	CSASQGARINYGYTF	TGCAGTGCTAGTCAGGGGGCCCGAATTAACTATGGCTACACCTTC
TRBV29-1	TRBJ1-5	.	.	CSVSLTTDQPQHF	TGCAGCGTTTCCCTAACTACGGATCAGCCCCAGCATTTT
TRBV27	TRBJ2-7	.	.	CASRNLYEQYF	TGTGCCAGCAGGAATTTGTACGAGCAGTACTTC
TRBV18	TRBJ2-7	.	few	CASSPTQGGEQYF	TGTGCCAGCTCACCAACACAGGGTGGCGAGCAGTACTTC
TRBV6-2/TRBV6-3	TRBJ1-1	.	.	CASTPQVPNTEAFF	TGTGCCAGCACCCCACAGGTGCCGAACACTGAAGCTTTCTTT
TRBV4-1	TRBJ1-1	.	.	CASSQGADEAFF	TGCGCCAGCAGCCAAGGGGCGGATGAAGCTTTCTTT
TRBV5-1	TRBJ2-2	TRBD1	.	CASSLFMSGQGAGELFF	TGCGCCAGCAGCTTGTTTATGTCGGGACAGGGAGCCGGGGAGCTGTTTTTT
TRBV7-8	TRBJ2-5	TRBD2	few	CASSLAREWVQETQYF	TGTGCCAGCAGCTTAGCGCGGGAGTGGGTCCAAGAGACCCAGTACTTC
TRBV11-2	TRBJ2-7	TRBD2	.	CASSLVGGGAEDYEQYF	TGTGCCAGCAGCTTAGTTGGCGGGGGGGCCGAGGACTACGAGCAGTACTTC
TRBV2	TRBJ1-2	.	.	CASREDNYGYTF	TGTGCCAGCAGGGAGGACAACTATGGCTACACCTTC
TRBV27	TRBJ1-1	.	.	CASSLATFRNTEAFF	TGTGCCAGCAGTTTAGCGACTTTCCGGAACACTGAAGCTTTCTTT
TRBV28	TRBJ2-2	.	.	CASSDWDTGELFF	TGTGCCAGCAGTGATTGGGACACCGGGGAGCTGTTTTTT
TRBV28	TRBJ2-7	.	.	CASVRVLPYEQYF	TGTGCCAGCGTCAGGGTTTTGCCCTACGAGCAGTACTTC
TRBV6-5	TRBJ1-1	.	once	CASSYRGWATEAFF	TGTGCCAGCAGTTACCGGGGATGGGCCACTGAAGCTTTCTTT
TRBV7-8	TRBJ2-5	.	.	CASSLEAAPRTQYF	TGTGCCAGCAGCTTAGAGGCGGCACCGAGGACCCAGTACTTC